Below, one TCR beta chain is given with its context. Its antigen specificity is not known. No much larger clone is present one base from it, and per-base qualities are unavailable. The data were obtained in a study of chemoradiotherapy in HPV16-positive cancers (dated by TCRdb to the early 2020s). For the study in its entirety: Functional T-cell assays on cells from a couple of HPV16-positive patients defined candidate HPV-specific T-cell clones and common TCR motifs. The study asked whether T-cell immunity to the HPV oncoproteins E6 and E7 changes during chemoradiotherapy and whether this immunity affects survival. The candidate HPV-specific TCRs and motifs were then tracked in TCR repertoires from around 93 patients with HPV-related cancers. Broad study findings and their caveats: Expansion of candidate HPV-specific clones and E7-related TCR motifs was observed in the tumor microenvironment during treatment, whereas no such expansion was observed for non-HPV-specific T cells. In HPV16-positive patients, expansion of HPV-responsive T cells during chemoradiotherapy was associated with improved recurrence-free survival. The survival association was reported for HPV16-positive patients, and the functional definition of HPV-specific T cells was derived from only two HPV16-positive patients.

Counted from cysteine to phenylalanine, this CDR3 has 14 amino acids. Just the 42-base CDR3 DNA is kept, in frame starting at base 1. The germline ends are 14 bases apart after V is trimmed by 4 bases and J by 4 bases. The germline V gene (reference sequence) provides CDR1 MNHNY and CDR2 SVGAGI. Repertoires were sampled repeatedly over the course of chemoradiotherapy, so clonal expansion could be followed in the tumor microenvironment. The library relied on the immunoSEQ multiplex PCR assay. In TCRdb, the immuneACCESS table is reduced to in-frame sequences with V and J assigned. These tables do not hold every clone; where another copy was compared, an unresolved V gene accounts for under half, and the others remain unexplained. The sample has over 8,000 clones on record, about 90% of them singletons. The ten largest clones take up approximately 13% of the sample.

The sequence is built from TRBV6-6 and TRBJ2-7; a tentative D call is TRBD1 (6 bases match). The receptor's source is a human donor with HPV-associated anogenital cancer. The sample in question was blood, obtained from a patient who underwent chemoradiotherapy. The CDR3 in this case is CASSSRDTQYEQYF. The DNA is as follows: TGTGCCAGCAGTTCCCGGGACACCCAATACGAGCAGTACTTC.